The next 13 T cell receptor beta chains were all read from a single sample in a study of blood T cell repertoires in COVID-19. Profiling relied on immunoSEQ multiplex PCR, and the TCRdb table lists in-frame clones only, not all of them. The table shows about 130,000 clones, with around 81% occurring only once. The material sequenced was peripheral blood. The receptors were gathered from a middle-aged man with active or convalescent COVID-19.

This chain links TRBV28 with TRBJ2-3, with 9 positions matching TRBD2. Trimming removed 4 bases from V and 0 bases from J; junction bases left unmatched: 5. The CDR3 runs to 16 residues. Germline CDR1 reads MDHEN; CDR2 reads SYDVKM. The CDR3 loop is CASSSLAGVSTDTQYF. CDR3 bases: TGTGCCAGCAGTTCATTAGCGGGGGTGAGCACAGATACGCAGTATTTT.

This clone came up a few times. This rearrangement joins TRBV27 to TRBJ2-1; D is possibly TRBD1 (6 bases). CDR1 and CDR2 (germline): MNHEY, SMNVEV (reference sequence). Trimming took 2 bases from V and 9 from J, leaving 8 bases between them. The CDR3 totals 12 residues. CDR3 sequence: CASSLEGGEQFF. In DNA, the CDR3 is TGTGCCAGCAGTTTAGAAGGGGGTGAGCAGTTCTTC.

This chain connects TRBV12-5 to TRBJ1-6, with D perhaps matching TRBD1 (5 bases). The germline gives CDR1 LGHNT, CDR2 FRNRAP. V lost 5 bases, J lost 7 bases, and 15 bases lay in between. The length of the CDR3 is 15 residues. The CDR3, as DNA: TGTGCTAGTGGTCTTGAGACAGCTCTAAATTCACCCCTCCACTTT. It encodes CASGLETALNSPLHF. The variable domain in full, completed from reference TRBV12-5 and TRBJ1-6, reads DARVTQTPRHKVTEMGQEVTMRCQPILGHNTVFWYRQTMMQGLELLAYFRNRAPLDDSGMPKDRFSAEMPDATLATLKIQPSEPRDSAVYFCASGLETALNSPLHFGNGTRLTVT.

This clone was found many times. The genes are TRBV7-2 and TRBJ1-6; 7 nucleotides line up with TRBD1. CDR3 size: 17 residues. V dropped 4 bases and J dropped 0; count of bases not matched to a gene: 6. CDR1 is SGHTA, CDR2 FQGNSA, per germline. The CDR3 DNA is TGTGCCAGCAGCTCCACGGACAGGCTCTCCTATAATTCACCCCTCCACTTT. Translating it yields CASSSTDRLSYNSPLHF.

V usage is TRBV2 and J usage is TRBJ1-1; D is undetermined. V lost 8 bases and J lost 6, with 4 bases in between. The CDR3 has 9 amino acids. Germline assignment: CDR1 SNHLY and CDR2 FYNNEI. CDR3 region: CASPAEAFF. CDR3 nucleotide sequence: TGTGCCAGCCCCGCTGAAGCTTTCTTT.

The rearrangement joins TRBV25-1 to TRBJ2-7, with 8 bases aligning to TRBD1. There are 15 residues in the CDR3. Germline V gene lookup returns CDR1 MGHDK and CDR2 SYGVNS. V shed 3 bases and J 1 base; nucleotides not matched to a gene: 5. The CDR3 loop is CASSDTTGDSYEQYF. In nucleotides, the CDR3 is TGTGCCAGCAGTGATACGACAGGGGATTCCTACGAGCAGTACTTC.

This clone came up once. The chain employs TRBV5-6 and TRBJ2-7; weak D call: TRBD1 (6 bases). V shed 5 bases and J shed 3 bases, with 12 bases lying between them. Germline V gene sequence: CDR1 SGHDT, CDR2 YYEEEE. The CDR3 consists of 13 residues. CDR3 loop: CASRGAHLYEQYF. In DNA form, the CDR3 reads TGTGCCAGCAGGGGGGCGCATCTCTACGAGCAGTACTTC. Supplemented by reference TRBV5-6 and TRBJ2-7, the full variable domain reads DAGVTQSPTHLIKTRGQQVTLRCSPKSGHDTVSWYQQALGQGPQFIFQYYEEEERQRGNFPDRFSGHQFPNYSSELNVNALLLGDSALYLCASRGAHLYEQYFGPGTRLTVT.

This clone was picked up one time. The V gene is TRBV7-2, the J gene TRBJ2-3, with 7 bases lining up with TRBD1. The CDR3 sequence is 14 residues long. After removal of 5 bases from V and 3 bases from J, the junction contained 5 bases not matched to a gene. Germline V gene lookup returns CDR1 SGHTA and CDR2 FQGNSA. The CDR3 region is CASSPTGRTDTQYF. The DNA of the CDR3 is TGTGCCAGCAGCCCGACAGGGAGAACAGATACGCAGTATTTT.

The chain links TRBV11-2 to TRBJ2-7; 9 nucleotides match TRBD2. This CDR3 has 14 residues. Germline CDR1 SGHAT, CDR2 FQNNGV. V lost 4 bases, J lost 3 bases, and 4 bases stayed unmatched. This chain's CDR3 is CASSSAGGGYEQYF. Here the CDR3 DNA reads TGTGCCAGCAGCTCCGCGGGGGGGGGCTACGAGCAGTACTTC.

The CDR3, as DNA: TGTGCCAGCAGAGATACAGGGTGGGGCGAAAAACTGTTTTTT. Translation: CASRDTGWGEKLFF. The chain uses TRBV11-2 and TRBJ1-4; TRBD1 is a possible D gene (6 bases). CDR3 size: 14 residues. Trimming left V 6 bases short and J 8 bases short, with 16 bases between. Germline loops: CDR1 SGHAT, CDR2 FQNNGV.

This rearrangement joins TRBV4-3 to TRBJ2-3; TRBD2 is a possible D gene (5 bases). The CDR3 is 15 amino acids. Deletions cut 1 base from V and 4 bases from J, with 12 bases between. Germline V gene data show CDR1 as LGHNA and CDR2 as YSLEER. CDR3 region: CASSQVTGVSDTQYF. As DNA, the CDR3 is TGCGCCAGCAGCCAAGTAACCGGGGTATCAGATACGCAGTATTTT.

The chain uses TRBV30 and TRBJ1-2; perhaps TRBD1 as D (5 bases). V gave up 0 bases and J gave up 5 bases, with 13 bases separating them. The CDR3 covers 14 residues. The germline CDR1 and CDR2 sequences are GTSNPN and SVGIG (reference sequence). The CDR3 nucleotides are TGTGCCTGGAGTGTGGGGGGGACGGGGTATGGCTACACCTTC. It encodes CAWSVGGTGYGYTF. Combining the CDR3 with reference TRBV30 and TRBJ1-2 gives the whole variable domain SQTIHQWPATLVQPVGSPLSLECTVEGTSNPNLYWYRQAAGRGLQLLFYSVGIGQISSEVPQNLSASRPQDRQFILSSKKLLLSDSGFYLCAWSVGGTGYGYTFGSGTRLTVV.

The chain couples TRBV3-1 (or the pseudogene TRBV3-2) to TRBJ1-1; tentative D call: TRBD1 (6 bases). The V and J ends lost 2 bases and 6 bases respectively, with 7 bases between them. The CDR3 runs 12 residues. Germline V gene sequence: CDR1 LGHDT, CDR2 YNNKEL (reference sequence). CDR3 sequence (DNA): TGTGCCAGCAGCCAAACAGGGTCTGAAGCTTTCTTT. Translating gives CASSQTGSEAFF.